Listed below are T cell receptor beta chains from one sample, sequenced in a study of blood T cell repertoires in COVID-19. Profiling relied on immunoSEQ multiplex PCR, and the TCRdb table lists in-frame clones only, not all of them. The table shows fewer than 200,000 clones, with less than 85% occurring only once. The source material was PBMCs or T cells enriched from blood (not recorded which). Every receptor here comes from a woman aged 45 to 65 who had recovered from COVID-19. CDR3s include the opening cysteine and the closing phenylalanine or tryptophan. Fields, in order: V gene, D gene, clone size, J gene, CDR3 DNA, CDR3 protein. The D gene is left open where the match is weak. Size tells how often a clone was seen (once, few, many) or the class of an expanded clone, and some rows leave it out.

>TRBV25-1|-|-|TRBJ2-1
TGTGCCAGCAGTGTTGGGGGCAACGAGCAGTTCTTC
CASSVGGNEQFF
>TRBV4-1|TRBD2|-|TRBJ2-4
TGCGCCAGCAGCCGGATAGCGGGGGTCCAAAACATTCAGTACTTC
CASSRIAGVQNIQYF
>TRBV2|-|many|TRBJ1-6
TGTGCCACCCTATTGGGGGGGACCCTCCACTTT
CATLLGGTLHF
>TRBV2|TRBD1|few|TRBJ1-6
TGTGCCAGCAACAGACAGGGAAATTCACCCCTCCACTTT
CASNRQGNSPLHF
>TRBV5-8|TRBD1|-|TRBJ1-1
TGTGCCAGCAGCTTGGGACAGGGGGCAGGGACTGAAGCTTTCTTT
CASSLGQGAGTEAFF
>TRBV6-5|-|-|TRBJ1-5
TGTGCCAGCACCGCAGGAAGCAATCAGCCCCAGCATTTT
CASTAGSNQPQHF
>TRBV3-1/TRBV3-2|TRBD1|-|TRBJ1-1
TGTGCCAGCAGCACACAGGGGGCCCTGAAAGCTTTCTTT
CASSTQGALKAFF
>TRBV4-3|TRBD1|-|TRBJ1-5
TGCGCCAGCAGCCAAGATTGGCAGGGGGCGGTGGGCAATCAGCCCCAGCATTTT
CASSQDWQGAVGNQPQHF
>TRBV6-2/TRBV6-3|-|-|TRBJ1-1
TGTGCCAGCAGTGTCAGGGGTGAGTGGACTGAAGCTTTCTTT
CASSVRGEWTEAFF
>TRBV27|TRBD1|-|TRBJ2-2
TGTGCCAGCAGACCGGGACAGGGCCGTAGCGGGGAGCTGTTTTTT
CASRPGQGRSGELFF
>TRBV5-4|-|-|TRBJ1-1
TGTGCCAGCAGCTTGGGTGGGGAGGAGCTAAACACTGAAGCTTTCTTT
CASSLGGEELNTEAFF
>TRBV13|TRBD2|-|TRBJ2-1
TGTGCCAGCAGCTTGGGTCTAGCGGGCACCAATGAGCAGTTCTTC
CASSLGLAGTNEQFF
>TRBV30|-|-|TRBJ1-6
TGTGCCTGGAGTGTACAATCCGCCCTCCACTTT
CAWSVQSALHF
>TRBV6-5|-|-|TRBJ2-2
TGTGCCAGCAACAAGGGGGAGGGGTACACCGGGGAGCTGTTTTTT
CASNKGEGYTGELFF
>TRBV5-1|TRBD1|-|TRBJ1-2
TGCGCCAGCAGCTCGACAGGGGGCATTGGCTACACCTTC
CASSSTGGIGYTF
>TRBV3-1/TRBV3-2|-|-|TRBJ2-2
TGTGCCAGCAGCCAAGTCGCGCGGGGAGGCACCGGGGAGCTGTTTTTT
CASSQVARGGTGELFF
>TRBV28|-|-|TRBJ2-1
TGTGCCAGCAGCTCGACGCCAGCGATCGATGAGCAGTTCTTC
CASSSTPAIDEQFF
>TRBV11-3|TRBD1|-|TRBJ2-5
TGTGCCAGCAGCACAGGGGCGGGAGAGACCCAGTACTTC
CASSTGAGETQYF
>TRBV7-2|-|-|TRBJ1-1
TGTGCCAGCAGCACCAGGCCCCTTCCGAGCACTGAAGCTTTCTTT
CASSTRPLPSTEAFF
>TRBV10-3|TRBD1|-|TRBJ2-5
TGTGCCATCAGTGATCCCCCCGGACAGGGAGTTGGGACCCAGTACTTC
CAISDPPGQGVGTQYF
>TRBV6-5|-|-|TRBJ1-2
TGTGCCAGCAGGAGCGGAGAATATGGCTACACCTTC
CASRSGEYGYTF
>TRBV30|-|-|TRBJ1-6
TGTGCCTGGAGTGTAGCTGCAGCAGGGCCCTATAATTCACCCCTCCACTTT
CAWSVAAAGPYNSPLHF
>TRBV7-9|TRBD1|-|TRBJ2-3
TGTGCCAGCAGCTTAGGTCCGACAGGGAGTGGAACAGATACGCAGTATTTT
CASSLGPTGSGTDTQYF
>TRBV9|TRBD2|-|TRBJ2-1
TGTGCCAGCAGCGTAGCTGCTGCTAGCGGGGGTAGCGAGCAGTTCTTC
CASSVAAASGGSEQFF
>TRBV13|-|-|TRBJ2-3
TGTGCCAGCAGCCTACCGAGCACAGATACGCAGTATTTT
CASSLPSTDTQYF
>TRBV5-6|-|once|TRBJ1-1
TGTGCCAGCCAGGTCCCGAACACTGAAGCTTTCTTT
CASQVPNTEAFF